This passage covers 3 T cell receptor beta chains from one sample sequenced in a study of blood T cell repertoires in COVID-19. This table comes from immunoSEQ multiplex PCR, and its TCRdb copy is limited to in-frame clones, with some not included. The sample lists around 240,000 clones; 75% to 90% were seen once. The specimen sequenced was peripheral blood. These receptors were obtained from a woman aged 25-40 years who had recovered from COVID-19.

The CDR3, as DNA: TGCAGCGTTGCGGTCAGGGGGAGCTCCTACGAGCAGTACTTC. Translated: CSVAVRGSSYEQYF. The gene calls are TRBV29-1 and TRBJ2-7, with 7 positions matching TRBD1. V dropped 4 bases and J dropped 0; count of bases not matched to a gene: 6. This CDR3 has 14 residues. Germline V gene sequence: CDR1 SQVTM, CDR2 ANQGSEA.

This sequence joins TRBV10-3 and TRBJ2-2; 8 positions agree with TRBD2. The CDR3 has 16 amino acids. The V gene's germline CDR1 is ENHRY and CDR2 SYGVKD. The ends lost 6 bases at V and 4 bases at J; junction bases unmatched: 10. CDR3 in DNA: TGTGCCATCAGAAGTGGGCGGGGGGTGTCCACCGGGGAGCTGTTTTTT. It specifies CAIRSGRGVSTGELFF.

This clone has only one observation. V is TRBV4-2 and J is TRBJ2-7; D call uncertain. V gave up 3 bases and J gave up 4 bases, with 13 bases separating them. Germline V gene lookup returns CDR1 LGHNA and CDR2 YNFKEQ. The CDR3 covers 14 residues. CDR3 nucleotides: TGTGCCAGCAGCCAGACCTTAGCTGGTTACGAGCAGTACTTC. The encoded protein is CASSQTLAGYEQYF.